This TCR beta chain derives from a study of vaccination effects on CD4 cells after COVID-19. A word on this clone: The antigen is unknown.

Trimming left V 4 bases short and J 5 bases short, with 8 bases between. The V gene's germline CDR1 is SGHTA and CDR2 FQGNSA. The CDR3 length is 12 residues. Expansion of antigen-specific CD4+ T cells with viral peptide pools was carried out by the ViraFEST assay before sequencing. Researchers isolated CD4+ T cells once approximately eleven days of culture had elapsed. Nobody among the vaccine recipients had prior SARS-CoV-2 infection (nucleocapsid antibodies were negative). Wells each received two million PBMC, cultured with 9 to 10 IU/ml IL-2 and about 9.4 ug/ml peptides. Some clones are missing from TCRdb's copy, which holds only in-frame ones; the method was immunoSEQ multiplex PCR. In the table there are tens of thousands of clones, around 80% of which are singletons.

This TCR was sampled from a human donor who received a COVID-19 vaccine. Sequencing used CD4+ T cells from PBMCs cultured with SARS-CoV-2 spike peptides, obtained before COVID-19 vaccination. This chain joins TRBV7-2 and TRBJ1-2, with D uncertain. CDR3 DNA: TGTGCCAGCAGCTCCGCAGCATATGGCTACACCTTC. It encodes CASSSAAYGYTF.